One sample yielded the 9 T cell receptor beta chains listed below, sequenced in a study of blood T cells in healthy people across ages. Sample-barcoded 5' priming and a J-beta primer mix drove a second PCR of about 6 to 11 cycles. TCRdb re-called the 5' RACE reads through MiXCR, storing one row per CDR3 protein. The data contain roughly 860,000 distinct CDR3 sequences, around 62% of them singletons. Source material: blood. These receptors originate from a man younger than 40 in good health.

This clonotype was counted only a few times. This chain uses TRBV7-8 with TRBJ2-7; the D is unclear. The CDR3 covers 15 residues. V lost 2 bases to trimming and J lost 0 bases, with 11 bases between them. Germline assignment: CDR1 SGHVS and CDR2 FQNEAQ. In DNA, the CDR3 is TGTGCCAGCAGCTTAATACGGGCATCCTCCTACGAGCAGTACTTC. Protein: CASSLIRASSYEQYF.

The rearrangement links TRBV10-3 to TRBJ1-2; the D gene is possibly TRBD1 (6 bases). Germline V gene lookup returns CDR1 ENHRY and CDR2 SYGVKD. Trimming took 4 bases from V and 4 from J, leaving 16 bases between them. This CDR3 contains 15 residues. The CDR3: CAISAPGASPYGYTF. Written as DNA, the CDR3 is TGTGCCATCAGTGCTCCGGGGGCCTCCCCCTATGGCTACACCTTC.

As concerns this clonotype: This sequence may be a read error, since a much larger clone differs from it by one base. The J gene is TRBJ2-7, the V gene TRBV15; possibly TRBD1 for D (6 bases). The CDR3 is made up of 16 amino acids. Per the germline V gene, CDR1 is LNHNV and CDR2 is YYDKDF (reference sequence). The CDR3 DNA reads TGTGCCACCAGCAGAGATAGAGGACAGAGCTCCTCCGAGCAGTACTTC. Protein sequence: CATSRDRGQSSSEQYF.

The rearrangement joins TRBV15 to TRBJ2-1, with D possibly matching TRBD2 (5 bases). The CDR3 has 15 amino acids. From germline, CDR1 is LNHNV and CDR2 YYDKDF (reference sequence). The V end was cut by 0 bases, the J end by 3 bases, with 9 bases between. CDR3 bases: TGTGCCACCAGCAGAGATCCACGGGACTACAATGAGCAGTTCTTC. Its translation is CATSRDPRDYNEQFF.

V is TRBV9 and J is TRBJ2-4, with D unclear. With the DNA end fitting TRBJ2-7 better, the J assignment may be wrong. The CDR3 sequence is 15 residues long. CDR1 is SGDLS and CDR2 is YYNGEE in the germline V gene. The CDR3 nucleotides are TGTGCCAGCAGCCCTAAGGCAGGCAAAGCCTACGAGCAGTACTTC. Translated: CASSPKAGKAYEQYF.

The chain links TRBV4-3 to TRBJ2-2, with D unresolved. V was shortened by 0 bases and J by 3 bases, with 11 bases between the two germline ends. The germline CDR1 and CDR2 sequences are LGHNA and YSLEER. The CDR3 loop spans 16 amino acids. Written as DNA, the CDR3 is TGCGCCAGCAGCCAAGATAGGACCCTATACACCGGGGAGCTGTTTTTT. As protein: CASSQDRTLYTGELFF.

The V call is TRBV7-3, the J call TRBJ1-6, with D unresolved. The V and J ends lost 3 bases and 10 bases respectively, with 13 bases between them. The germline CDR1 and CDR2 sequences are SGHTA and FQGTGA. The CDR3 is 14 amino acids. The CDR3 sequence: CASSFGGQSSPLHF. Here the CDR3 DNA reads TGTGCCAGCAGCTTTGGTGGTCAGAGCTCACCCCTCCACTTT. Filled out from reference TRBV7-3 and TRBJ1-6, the complete variable domain reads GAGVSQTPSNKVTEKGKYVELRCDPISGHTALYWYRQSLGQGPEFLIYFQGTGAADDSGLPNDRFFAVRPEGSVSTLKIQRTERGDSAVYLCASSFGGQSSPLHFGNGTRLTVT.

The CDR3: CSVDTTGGSYEQYF. The CDR3 coding sequence is TGCAGCGTTGACACGACAGGGGGGTCCTACGAGCAGTACTTC. V is TRBV29-1 and J is TRBJ2-7; the match to TRBD1 covers 9 bases. J was trimmed by 1 base and V by 3 bases; bases with no gene match: 4. Looked up from germline, CDR1 is SQVTM and CDR2 is ANQGSEA. This CDR3 is built from 14 residues.

This clonotype was observed a few times. The V call is TRBV4-2, the J call TRBJ1-4; D uncertain. Germline CDR1 LGHNA, CDR2 YNFKEQ. Deletions cut 1 base from V and 4 bases from J, with 19 bases between. The CDR3 runs 18 residues. The CDR3 protein is CASSQVRAGTRDNEKLFF. For the CDR3, the DNA is TGTGCCAGCAGCCAAGTAAGGGCAGGAACTCGGGATAATGAAAAACTGTTTTTT.